Each of the 27 T cell receptor beta chains below was sequenced from the same sample in a study of shared clonotypes between healthy human individuals. It was CD45RO-negative cells, positively selected for CCR7, that made up naive CD8 cells, with terminally differentiated effector memory CD45RA+ cells excluded. Profiling relied on immunoSEQ multiplex PCR, and the TCRdb table lists in-frame clones only, not all of them. The table lists around 2.1 million clones, roughly 91% of them singletons, with over 1.5% in the top ten. Sequencing input: naive CD8+ T cells from PBMCs. The receptor set was obtained from a man in his late teens or twenties in good health. Some clones in this sample may be carry-over from other donors' samples.

V and J are TRBV5-1 and TRBJ2-5; TRBD1 aligns across 9 bases. The CDR3 is made up of 13 amino acids. Germline CDR1 is SGHRS and CDR2 is YFSETQ. V trimming: 5 bases; J trimming: 5 bases; junction bases outside the gene matches: 4. DNA for the CDR3: TGCGCCAGCAGGGACAGGGGAATGGAGACCCAGTACTTC. It codes for CASRDRGMETQYF.

The chain employs TRBV27 and TRBJ2-7; 7 bases match TRBD1. The CDR3 runs to 16 residues. From germline, CDR1 is MNHEY and CDR2 SMNVEV (reference sequence). Unmatched junction bases numbered 14, after V lost 6 bases and J lost 3 bases. CDR3 DNA: TGTGCCAGCAGCCGAAGGGGGACCGACAGGGTCTACGAGCAGTACTTC. It codes for CASSRRGTDRVYEQYF.

V is TRBV4-1 and J is TRBJ1-5; tentatively, D is TRBD1 (5 bases). The CDR3 has 16 residues. Trimming took off 1 base at V and 0 bases at J, with 10 bases between the two ends. The germline CDR1 and CDR2 sequences are MGHRA and YSYEKL. CDR3 region: CASSQAQAHSNQPQHF. The CDR3 DNA follows: TGCGCCAGCAGCCAAGCACAGGCCCATAGCAATCAGCCCCAGCATTTT.

The chain uses TRBV28 and TRBJ2-7; 7 bases match TRBD1. J lost 4 bases, V lost 4 bases, and 7 bases had no gene match. This CDR3 comprises 14 residues. Germline V gene sequence: CDR1 MDHEN, CDR2 SYDVKM. Here the CDR3 DNA reads TGTGCCAGCAGTTCACCGGGACAGAAATACGAGCAGTACTTC. Amino acids: CASSSPGQKYEQYF.

The chain recombines TRBV28 with TRBJ1-5, with 9 bases identical to TRBD1. CDR1 and CDR2 (germline): MDHEN, SYDVKM. V dropped 6 bases and J dropped 4; count of bases not matched to a gene: 10. This CDR3 has 16 amino acids. CDR3 coding DNA: TGTGCCAGCAGACGACCGGGACAGGGACATAATCAGCCCCAGCATTTT. Its translation: CASRRPGQGHNQPQHF.

Notes on this clone: At the DNA level, this CDR3 is encoded by other sequences in the same sample as well. V and J are TRBV5-6 and TRBJ1-4, with D possibly TRBD1 on 6 matching bases. V lost 2 bases and J 7 bases, leaving 6 bases between the germline ends. This CDR3 is 12 amino acids long. Germline-derived CDR1 and CDR2 are SGHDT and YYEEEE. CDR3 nucleotide sequence: TGTGCCAGCAGCTTCAGGGGTGAAAAACTGTTTTTT. Residues: CASSFRGEKLFF.

CDR3 DNA: TGCGCCAGCAGCCGCAGGGGACAGAGCTACGAGCAGTACTTC. Protein product: CASSRRGQSYEQYF. V usage is TRBV4-1 and J usage is TRBJ2-7; TRBD1 aligns across 7 bases. This CDR3 is built from 14 residues. The V and J ends lost 4 bases and 3 bases, in that order; junction bases with no gene match: 6. Per germline, CDR1 MGHRA and CDR2 YSYEKL.

The rearrangement uses TRBV19 and TRBJ1-2; D call uncertain. The V end lost 3 bases, the J end lost 4 bases, and 15 bases lay between the germline ends. The germline gives CDR1 LNHDA, CDR2 SQIVND (reference sequence). CDR3 length equals 15 residues. The CDR3: CASSILGDSSYGYTF. CDR3 nucleotides: TGTGCCAGTAGTATTCTTGGGGATAGTAGCTATGGCTACACCTTC.

This chain links TRBV2 with TRBJ2-7, with 11 bases fitting TRBD1. The germline V gene encodes CDR1 SNHLY and CDR2 FYNNEI. The CDR3 is 14 amino acids. Germline trimming cut 7 bases from V and 3 bases from J; bases unmatched to any gene: 5. CDR3 coding DNA: TGTGCCAGCAAAGGGACAGGGGGACTCTACGAGCAGTACTTC. Amino acid sequence: CASKGTGGLYEQYF.

The chain has TRBV18 and TRBJ1-3; 9 bases match TRBD1. The V gene end was trimmed by 4 bases and the J gene end by 8 bases; junction bases not matched to a gene: 6. This CDR3 has 14 amino acids. Per germline, CDR1 KGHSH and CDR2 LQKENI. In nucleotides, the CDR3 is TGTGCCAGCTCACAACAGGGGGCCATGGACACCATATATTTT. Translating gives CASSQQGAMDTIYF.

This chain uses TRBV28 with TRBJ2-4; 12 bases fit TRBD2. The CDR3 sequence is 17 residues long. Germline values: CDR1 MDHEN, CDR2 SYDVKM. V was clipped by 3 bases and J by 1 base; unmatched bases: 4. The chain's CDR3 is CASSLASGGVAKNIQYF. In DNA, the CDR3 is TGTGCCAGCAGTTTGGCTAGCGGGGGGGTCGCCAAAAACATTCAGTACTTC.

The chain couples TRBV11-2 to TRBJ2-3, with D possibly matching TRBD2 (5 bases). The CDR3 spans 14 residues. Germline loops: CDR1 SGHAT, CDR2 FQNNGV. The germline V and J ends were trimmed by 7 bases and 6 bases, with 17 bases remaining between them. In DNA, the CDR3 is TGTGCCAGCAAATCTAGCCCTCCCCAGGATACGCAGTATTTT. This sequence encodes CASKSSPPQDTQYF.

The J gene is TRBJ2-7, the V gene TRBV7-9; TRBD1 agrees at 9 bases. This CDR3 region has 16 residues. The germline V gene has CDR1 SEHNR and CDR2 FQNEAQ (reference sequence). V lost 5 bases and J lost 3; bases outside the gene matches: 11. The DNA for the CDR3 is TGTGCCAGCAGCCCGGACAGGGGAGGGTTGTTCTACGAGCAGTACTTC. The encoded protein is CASSPDRGGLFYEQYF. The whole variable domain, filled in from reference TRBV7-9 and TRBJ2-7, reads DTGVSQNPRHKITKRGQNVTFRCDPISEHNRLYWYRQTLGQGPEFLTYFQNEAQLEKSRLLSDRFSAERPKGSFSTLEIQRTEQGDSAMYLCASSPDRGGLFYEQYFGPGTRLTVT.

The genes are TRBV7-9 and TRBJ1-1; no firm D call. V lost 5 bases and J lost 0, with 10 bases in between. Looked up from germline, CDR1 is SEHNR and CDR2 is FQNEAQ (reference sequence). CDR3 length equals 14 residues. The CDR3 is CASSPGSMNTEAFF. The CDR3 DNA follows: TGTGCCAGCAGCCCCGGAAGTATGAACACTGAAGCTTTCTTT.

This rearrangement joins TRBV20-1 to TRBJ1-2, with TRBD1 matching 8 bases. The germline V gene encodes CDR1 DFQATT and CDR2 SNEGSKA (reference sequence). The CDR3 sequence is 11 residues long. V lost 8 bases, J lost 7 bases, and 6 bases stayed unmatched. The CDR3 spells CSPQQGGGYTF. CDR3 coding DNA: TGCAGTCCCCAACAGGGGGGTGGCTACACCTTC.

The chain uses TRBV10-2 and TRBJ2-1; D is possibly TRBD1 or TRBD2 (5 bases each). From germline, CDR1 is WSHSY and CDR2 SAAADI. CDR3 length equals 14 residues. V was pared by 8 bases and J by 8 bases, with 19 bases between. The CDR3 is CASWGRDPHDEQFF. CDR3 nucleotide sequence: TGCGCCAGCTGGGGAAGGGACCCACATGATGAGCAGTTCTTC.

This clone was picked up one time. The V and J genes are TRBV2 and TRBJ2-7, with D perhaps TRBD2 (5 bases). V was cut by 3 bases and J by 3 bases, with 15 bases left in between. There are 15 residues in the CDR3. Germline CDR1 SNHLY, CDR2 FYNNEI. This CDR3 reads CASSEGYTRYYEQYF. CDR3 DNA: TGTGCCAGCAGTGAGGGTTATACTAGATACTACGAGCAGTACTTC. The full variable domain, in which reference TRBV2 and TRBJ2-7 provide the parts outside the CDR3, is EPEVTQTPSHQVTQMGQEVILRCVPISNHLYFYWYRQILGQKVEFLVSFYNNEISEKSEIFDDQFSVERPDGSNFTLKIRSTKLEDSAMYFCASSEGYTRYYEQYFGPGTRLTVT.

This sequence joins TRBV7-9 and TRBJ2-3, with a weak D call TRBD2 (6 bases). Germline V gives CDR1 SEHNR, CDR2 FQNEAQ (reference sequence). V was shortened by 3 bases and J by 4 bases, with 20 bases between the two germline ends. The CDR3 is 17 residues long. The CDR3 DNA sequence: TGTGCCAGCAGCTTGGCTCCGGGACTCCTTCTTCCAGATACGCAGTATTTT. It yields the protein CASSLAPGLLLPDTQYF.

This clone was picked up one time. The chain has TRBV5-4 and TRBJ1-2; D gene unclear. The germline CDR1 and CDR2 sequences are SGHNT and YYREEE (reference sequence). V was shortened by 2 bases and J by 4 bases, with 9 bases between the two germline ends. This CDR3 region has 13 residues. CDR3 DNA sequence: TGTGCCAGCAGCTTTGTACTCGGCTATGGCTACACCTTC. Amino acids: CASSFVLGYGYTF.

This clone was observed once. This chain links TRBV9 with TRBJ2-1, with D perhaps TRBD1 or TRBD2 (5 bases each). The V gene's germline CDR1 is SGDLS and CDR2 YYNGEE. Trimming shortened V by 3 bases and J by 2 bases, and 15 bases separated the two germline ends. CDR3 length equals 16 residues. CDR3 loop: CASSGRGEGPYNEQFF. CDR3 sequence (DNA): TGTGCCAGCAGCGGGCGAGGAGAGGGGCCCTACAATGAGCAGTTCTTC. Based on the CDR3 plus reference TRBV9 and TRBJ2-1, the full variable domain is DSGVTQTPKHLITATGQRVTLRCSPRSGDLSVYWYQQSLDQGLQFLIQYYNGEERAKGNILERFSAQQFPDLHSELNLSSLELGDSALYFCASSGRGEGPYNEQFFGPGTRLTVL.

The chain combines TRBV7-9 with TRBJ2-7, with 7 positions matching TRBD2. Germline trimming cut 2 bases from V and 0 bases from J; bases unmatched to any gene: 4. CDR1 SEHNR and CDR2 FQNEAQ come from the germline V gene (reference sequence). The CDR3 is 15 residues long. CDR3 sequence: CASSLPAGTSYEQYF. The DNA of the CDR3 is TGTGCCAGCAGCTTACCAGCGGGAACCTCCTACGAGCAGTACTTC.

V gene TRBV7-3 combines with J gene TRBJ2-1; D is perhaps TRBD2 (5 bases). V was clipped by 4 bases and J by 7 bases, with 8 bases between them. CDR1 and CDR2 (germline): SGHTA, FQGTGA. This CDR3 contains 12 residues. The CDR3 region has the DNA TGTGCCAGCAGCTCCCGAGGGAATGAGCAGTTCTTC. Amino acid sequence: CASSSRGNEQFF.

V is TRBV9 and J is TRBJ1-5, with D hard to call. Per germline, CDR1 SGDLS and CDR2 YYNGEE. Trimming took 0 bases from V and 3 from J, leaving 10 bases between them. CDR3 length equals 15 residues. The CDR3 spells CASSVGSGANQPQHF. CDR3 DNA sequence: TGTGCCAGCAGCGTAGGCTCAGGAGCCAATCAGCCCCAGCATTTT.

The chain recombines TRBV9 with TRBJ2-2; no definite D call. Trimming cost V 3 bases and J 0 bases, with 9 bases left between them. The germline gives CDR1 SGDLS, CDR2 YYNGEE. This CDR3 comprises 15 residues. This chain's CDR3 is CASSEDGSNTGELFF. The CDR3, as DNA: TGTGCCAGCAGCGAGGACGGTTCGAACACCGGGGAGCTGTTTTTT.

V and J are TRBV2 and TRBJ2-1; tentatively, D is TRBD2 (6 bases). Per the germline V gene, CDR1 is SNHLY and CDR2 is FYNNEI. The germline V and J ends were trimmed by 1 base and 5 bases, with 9 bases remaining between them. The CDR3 sequence is 14 residues long. The CDR3 sequence: CASSEVTGDNEQFF. The CDR3 bases are TGTGCCAGCAGTGAAGTAACGGGAGACAATGAGCAGTTCTTC.

V gene TRBV5-6 combines with J gene TRBJ1-4; 7 nucleotides match TRBD1. The V and J ends lost 3 bases and 4 bases, in that order; junction bases with no gene match: 6. The CDR3 contains 15 residues. Germline V gene lookup returns CDR1 SGHDT and CDR2 YYEEEE. The CDR3 coding sequence is TGTGCCAGCAGCTGGGGGGGACAGCTTAATGAAAAACTGTTTTTT. Its protein product is CASSWGGQLNEKLFF.

The chain couples TRBV15 to TRBJ1-1; D uncertain. This CDR3 comprises 13 residues. V was trimmed by 5 bases and J by 0 bases, leaving 7 bases between them. The germline V gene has CDR1 LNHNV and CDR2 YYDKDF (reference sequence). In DNA, the CDR3 is TGTGCCACCAGCTCCGCGCTGAACACTGAAGCTTTCTTT. Translated: CATSSALNTEAFF.